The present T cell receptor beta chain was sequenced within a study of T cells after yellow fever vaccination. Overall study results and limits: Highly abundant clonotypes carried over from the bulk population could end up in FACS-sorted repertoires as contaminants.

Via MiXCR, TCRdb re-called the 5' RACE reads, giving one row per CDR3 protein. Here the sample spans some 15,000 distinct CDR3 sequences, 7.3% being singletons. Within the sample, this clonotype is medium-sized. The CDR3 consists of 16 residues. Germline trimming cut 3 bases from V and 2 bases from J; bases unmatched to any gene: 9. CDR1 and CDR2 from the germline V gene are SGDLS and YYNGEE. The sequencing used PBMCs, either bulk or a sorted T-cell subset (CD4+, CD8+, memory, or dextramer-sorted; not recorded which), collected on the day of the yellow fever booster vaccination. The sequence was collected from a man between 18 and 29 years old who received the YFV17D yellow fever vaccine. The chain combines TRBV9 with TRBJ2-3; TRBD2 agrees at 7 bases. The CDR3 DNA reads TGTGCCAGCAGCGGGAGGCGGGGGACTATCACAGATACGCAGTATTTT. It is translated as CASSGRRGTITDTQYF.